This T cell receptor beta chain was recovered during a study of T cells in Graves' hyperthyroidism and ophthalmopathy. Researchers amplified the TCR beta CDR3 regions from RNA transcripts. First-round RT-PCR of the TCR CDR3 relied on the HTBI primer set. TCRdb reprocessed the multiplex PCR reads via MiXCR and lists one record per CDR3 protein. The sample records under 500,000 distinct CDR3 sequences, about 14% being singletons. This clonotype was found many times. Cells are PBMCs isolated from over 7.5 ml of fresh blood. Material for sequencing was blood. The clonotype originates from a man in his fifties or sixties with Graves' ophthalmopathy.

The CDR3 region is CASSSQASYEQYF. The CDR3 DNA reads TGTGCCAGCAGTTCCCAGGCTTCCTACGAGCAGTACTTC. The chain has TRBV12-3 or TRBV12-4 and TRBJ2-7; D is undetermined. The germline V and J ends were trimmed by 4 bases and 1 base, with 8 bases remaining between them. The CDR3 loop spans 13 amino acids.